This entry lists 13 T cell receptor beta chains sequenced from one sample in a study of memory CD4+ T cells and cytomegalovirus serostatus. Here immunoSEQ multiplex PCR was the method, and the copy in TCRdb shows in-frame clones only, minus some. The sample yields around 44,000 clones, approximately 80% seen once. Single viable CD3+CD4+CD8-CD45RO+ cells were sorted as the memory CD4+ T cells. The sample taken for sequencing was memory CD4+ T cells from blood. Source of these receptors: an adult in good health and CMV-seronegative.

This chain connects TRBV12-5 to TRBJ2-4, with D possibly being TRBD2 (7 bases). The CDR3 is 15 residues long. The germline V gene encodes CDR1 LGHNT and CDR2 FRNRAP. Deletions cut 1 base from V and 3 bases from J, with 10 bases between. The CDR3 is CASGLDREGKNIQYF. The CDR3 nucleotides read TGTGCTAGTGGTTTGGACAGGGAGGGCAAAAACATTCAGTACTTC.

The V gene is TRBV18, the J gene TRBJ2-7, with TRBD1 as a possible D gene (6 bases). There are 16 residues in the CDR3. CDR1 and CDR2 (germline): KGHSH, LQKENI. V lost 6 bases and J lost 6, with 24 bases in between. CDR3 sequence (DNA): TGTGCCAGCTCCTTACAGGGAGTGGCGGGTGACTCCGAGCAGTACTTC. It codes for CASSLQGVAGDSEQYF.

The CDR3 DNA reads as TGTGCCTGGGGGGGCCTCGGAGGGGAGTTAGGCTACACCTTC. Translating it yields CAWGGLGGELGYTF. The chain couples TRBV30 to TRBJ1-2, with D tentatively TRBD1 (6 bases). Trimming pared 5 bases from V and 8 bases from J, leaving 21 bases between. The CDR3 runs to 14 residues. Germline V gives CDR1 GTSNPN, CDR2 SVGIG (reference sequence). Drawing the rest from reference TRBV30 and TRBJ1-2, the complete variable domain is SQTIHQWPATLVQPVGSPLSLECTVEGTSNPNLYWYRQAAGRGLQLLFYSVGIGQISSEVPQNLSASRPQDRQFILSSKKLLLSDSGFYLCAWGGLGGELGYTFGSGTRLTVV.

The rearrangement links TRBV6-6 to TRBJ2-6; D unresolved. V was shortened by 6 bases and J by 0 bases, with 6 bases between the two germline ends. CDR1 is MNHNY, CDR2 SVGAGI, per germline (reference sequence). The CDR3 contains 14 residues. In DNA, the CDR3 is TGTGCCAGCAGCGTTAGCTCTGGGGCCAACGTCCTGACTTTC. Its translation: CASSVSSGANVLTF.

This chain links TRBV27 with TRBJ1-2, with D perhaps matching TRBD1 (5 bases). This CDR3 contains 14 residues. V was trimmed by 3 bases and J by 8 bases, leaving 16 bases between them. The V gene's germline CDR1 is MNHEY and CDR2 SMNVEV (reference sequence). CDR3 amino acids: CASSFHDSLGGYTF. The CDR3 DNA reads as TGTGCCAGCAGTTTCCACGACAGCCTCGGGGGCTACACCTTC.

The rearrangement links TRBV28 to TRBJ2-5; TRBD1 aligns across 7 bases. The CDR3 runs to 16 residues. Germline V CDR1 and CDR2: MDHEN, SYDVKM. The V segment lost 6 bases and the J segment 1 base; nucleotides outside the gene matches: 11. CDR3 sequence reads: CASRPAGGSRQETQYF. CDR3 nucleotides: TGTGCCAGCAGACCTGCAGGGGGTTCCCGCCAAGAGACCCAGTACTTC. Full variable domain (rest looked up from reference TRBV28 and TRBJ2-5): DVKVTQSSRYLVKRTGEKVFLECVQDMDHENMFWYRQDPGLGLRLIYFSYDVKMKEKGDIPEGYSVSREKKERFSLILESASTNQTSMYLCASRPAGGSRQETQYFGPGTRLLVL.

CDR3 protein: CASSSGGGGRQETQYF. CDR3 sequence (DNA): TGTGCCAGCAGCTCGGGAGGCGGGGGGCGCCAAGAGACCCAGTACTTC. The chain joins TRBV5-4 to TRBJ2-5; 8 bases match TRBD2. From germline, CDR1 is SGHNT and CDR2 YYREEE (reference sequence). This CDR3 has 16 amino acids. V lost 3 bases to trimming and J lost 1 base; unmatched junction nucleotides: 8.

V and J are TRBV6-5 and TRBJ1-2; D perhaps matches TRBD1 (6 bases). This CDR3 is built from 12 residues. Germline CDR1 is MNHEY and CDR2 is SVGAGI. The V end lost 6 bases, the J end lost 10 bases, and 15 bases lay between the germline ends. Written as DNA, the CDR3 is TGTGCCAGCAGCCTACAGGGCTCTGACTACACCTTC. This codes for CASSLQGSDYTF.

The V call is TRBV6-1, the J call TRBJ2-7; D tentatively reads TRBD1 or TRBD2 (5 bases each). Germline V CDR1 and CDR2: MNHNS, SASEGT. CDR3 length equals 15 residues. Between the trimmed V and J ends, which lost 6 bases and 6 bases, there was a span of 21 bases. DNA of the CDR3: TGTGCCAGCAGGAGGGACGGATCAGAGGGTCGCGAGCAGTACTTC. The encoded protein is CASRRDGSEGREQYF.

This chain connects TRBV29-1 to TRBJ1-5; D might be TRBD1 (5 bases). The CDR3 spans 13 residues. Trimming pared 4 bases from V and 2 bases from J, leaving 9 bases between. The germline gives CDR1 SQVTM, CDR2 ANQGSEA. In DNA form, the CDR3 reads TGCAGCGTTGGAGGGGATGGCAATCAGCCCCAGCATTTT. Protein: CSVGGDGNQPQHF. The whole variable domain, remainder taken from reference TRBV29-1 and TRBJ1-5, is SAVISQKPSRDICQRGTSLTIQCQVDSQVTMMFWYRQQPGQSLTLIATANQGSEATYESGFVIDKFPISRPNLTFSTLTVSNMSPEDSSIYLCSVGGDGNQPQHFGDGTRLSIL.

The chain links TRBV7-2 to TRBJ2-2; D is ambiguous. Germline V lookup: CDR1 SGHTA, CDR2 FQGNSA. CDR3 length equals 12 residues. Trimming took off 1 base at V and 8 bases at J, with 5 bases between the two ends. The chain's CDR3 is CASSLGRGELFF. In DNA, the CDR3 is TGTGCCAGCAGCTTAGGCCGGGGGGAGCTGTTTTTT. The complete variable domain, with remaining parts taken from reference TRBV7-2 and TRBJ2-2, reads GAGVSQSPSNKVTEKGKDVELRCDPISGHTALYWYRQSLGQGLEFLIYFQGNSAPDKSGLPSDRFSAERTGGSVSTLTIQRTQQEDSAVYLCASSLGRGELFFGEGSRLTVL.

The chain employs TRBV6-6 and TRBJ1-1; D gene ambiguous. Trimming stripped 6 bases from V and 1 base from J, with 6 bases between. This CDR3 is 12 amino acids long. CDR1 is MNHNY and CDR2 is SVGAGI in the germline V gene (reference sequence). CDR3 nucleotides: TGTGCCAGCAGAGTGAAGAACACTGAAGCTTTCTTT. Translation: CASRVKNTEAFF.

This rearrangement joins TRBV6-5 to TRBJ2-5; no definite D call. The CDR3 sequence is 14 residues long. Trimming took 5 bases from V and 5 from J, leaving 15 bases between them. From germline, CDR1 is MNHEY and CDR2 SVGAGI. The DNA for the CDR3 is TGTGCCAGCAGTCCAGACTCCCTTGCGGAGACCCAGTACTTC. It translates to CASSPDSLAETQYF.